These T cell receptor beta chains were read from a single sample in a study of blood T cells in healthy people across ages. TCRdb reprocessed the 5' RACE reads via MiXCR and lists one record per CDR3 protein. The sample shows some 1.8 million distinct CDR3 sequences, 30% to 40% of them seen only once. The sequencing input was blood. The receptors shown here come from a human donor in good health. The CDR3 runs from the conserved cysteine through the conserved F or W. The D gene is left open where the match is weak. Clone size is shown for a subset of rows, as once, few, many or a class of expanded clone.

D: NA
V: TRBV7-2
size: few
J: TRBJ1-1
DNA: TGTGCCAGCAGCTTAGGCTTCGGGGGACTAGACGCTTTCTTT
CDR3: CASSLGFGGLDAFF

D: TRBD1
V: TRBV29-1
size: NA
J: TRBJ1-2
DNA: TGCAGCGTTGATGGCAGGGGGTCGGTCGGCTACACCTTC
CDR3: CSVDGRGSVGYTF

D: NA
V: TRBV12-5
size: NA
J: TRBJ2-7
DNA: TGTGCTAGTGGCCCGGGTGGGGCAAGATATACTTACGAGCAGTACTTC
CDR3: CASGPGGARYTYEQYF

D: NA
V: TRBV4-3
size: few
J: TRBJ1-2
DNA: TGCGCCAGCAGCCCAACGGTCGGGGGGAACTATGGCTACACCTTC
CDR3: CASSPTVGGNYGYTF

D: NA
V: TRBV9
size: few
J: TRBJ2-1
DNA: TGTGCCAGCAGCGTAGGGAACAGGGATAATGAGCAGTTCTTC
CDR3: CASSVGNRDNEQFF

D: NA
V: TRBV9
size: few
J: TRBJ2-1
DNA: TGTGCCAGCCTGCGGGGGCCACCGACATTCTACAATGAGCAGTTCTTC
CDR3: CASLRGPPTFYNEQFF

D: NA
V: TRBV6-5
size: NA
J: TRBJ2-5
DNA: TGTGCCAGCAGTTACGGAAGGGGATTACCCTACGGGCAGTACTTC
CDR3: CASSYGRGLPYGQYF

D: NA
V: TRBV5-1
size: NA
J: TRBJ1-2
DNA: TGCGCCAGCAGCTCCGGACCTTCAGTATATGGCTACACCTTC
CDR3: CASSSGPSVYGYTF

D: NA
V: TRBV12-3/TRBV12-4
size: NA
J: TRBJ2-4
DNA: TGTGCCAGCACGCCGCAGGCAGGGAAAAACATTCAGTACTTC
CDR3: CASTPQAGKNIQYF

D: TRBD2
V: TRBV5-8
size: few
J: TRBJ2-5
DNA: TGTGCCAGCAGCTTGGGGGGACTAGCAAGAGAGACCCAGTACTTC
CDR3: CASSLGGLARETQYF

D: NA
V: TRBV4-2
size: NA
J: TRBJ2-1
DNA: TGTGCCAGCAGCCACCCTACCGACGGCCCTCTCTACAATGAGCAGTTCTTC
CDR3: CASSHPTDGPLYNEQFF

D: NA
V: TRBV4-1
size: NA
J: TRBJ2-1
DNA: TGCGCCAGCAGCCAATTTGTCGGAGATGAGCAGTTCTTC
CDR3: CASSQFVGDEQFF

D: NA
V: TRBV7-2
size: few
J: TRBJ1-6
DNA: TGTGCCAGCAGCTTTTCCGGGGGGCGGAATTCACCCCTCCACTTT
CDR3: CASSFSGGRNSPLHF

D: TRBD1
V: TRBV7-2
size: once
J: TRBJ2-3
DNA: TGTGCCAGCAGCTTTCGGCAGGGGGCGCAGACAGATACGCAGTATTTT
CDR3: CASSFRQGAQTDTQYF

D: NA
V: TRBV28
size: NA
J: TRBJ1-5
DNA: TGTGCCAGCAGTCCAAGGGTAGGCTACAATCAGCCCCAGCATTTT
CDR3: CASSPRVGYNQPQHF

D: NA
V: TRBV6-2/TRBV6-3
size: NA
J: TRBJ2-1
DNA: TGTGCCAGCAGTTCCCAACCCCGAACGACAGGATACAATGAGCAGTTCTTC
CDR3: CASSSQPRTTGYNEQFF

D: TRBD1
V: TRBV5-1
size: NA
J: TRBJ2-7
DNA: TGCGCCAGCAGCTACAACAGGGGAAACGAGCAGTACTTC
CDR3: CASSYNRGNEQYF

D: NA
V: TRBV24-1
size: NA
J: TRBJ2-7
DNA: TGTGCCACCAGTGATGACCAGGGTTCCAACGAGCAGTACTTC
CDR3: CATSDDQGSNEQYF

D: NA
V: TRBV7-2
size: NA
J: TRBJ2-7
DNA: TGTGCCAGCAGCTTAAGCACCGAGCAGTACTTC
CDR3: CASSLSTEQYF

D: NA
V: TRBV5-1
size: NA
J: TRBJ1-1
DNA: TGCGCCAGCAGCTTGGGAGGCGGCGAGAACACTGAAGCTTTCTTT
CDR3: CASSLGGGENTEAFF

D: TRBD2
V: TRBV10-3
size: NA
J: TRBJ2-1
DNA: TGTGCCATCAGTGATAGAAGCGGGGGGGATTACGATGAGCAGTTCTTC
CDR3: CAISDRSGGDYDEQFF

D: TRBD1
V: TRBV27
size: many
J: TRBJ1-6
DNA: TGTGCTAAGGGACAGTATAATTCACCCCTCCACTTT
CDR3: CAKGQYNSPLHF

D: NA
V: TRBV7-2
size: NA
J: TRBJ2-5
DNA: TGTGCTTCGGCTTGGGGATTCACGGAGACCCAGTACTTC
CDR3: CASAWGFTETQYF

D: NA
V: TRBV4-2
size: NA
J: TRBJ1-2
DNA: TGTGCCAGCAGCCAAGTGGACACAGCTAACTATGGCTACACCTTC
CDR3: CASSQVDTANYGYTF

D: NA
V: TRBV5-1
size: NA
J: TRBJ2-2
DNA: TGCGCCAGCAGCACCCGCTCGGGGACATTAAACACCGGGGAGCTGTTTTTT
CDR3: CASSTRSGTLNTGELFF

D: TRBD1
V: TRBV7-3
size: few
J: TRBJ2-1
DNA: TGTGCCAGCAGCTTAATGGGACAGGGGAGCAATGAGCAGTTCTTC
CDR3: CASSLMGQGSNEQFF

D: NA
V: TRBV18
size: NA
J: TRBJ2-3
DNA: TGTGCCAGCTCCCGGGACGGGGGAATCACAGATACGCAGTATTTT
CDR3: CASSRDGGITDTQYF

D: NA
V: TRBV7-2
size: few
J: TRBJ2-1
DNA: TGTGCCAGCAGCTTAACCGGGACGGAGCAGTTCTTC
CDR3: CASSLTGTEQFF

D: NA
V: TRBV12-3/TRBV12-4
size: many
J: TRBJ2-1
DNA: TGTGCCAGCAGCTTCGGGACAGAGCAGTTCTTC
CDR3: CASSFGTEQFF

D: NA
V: TRBV2
size: few
J: TRBJ2-1
DNA: TGTGCCAGCAATACCCTCTCCTACAATGAGCAGTTCTTC
CDR3: CASNTLSYNEQFF

D: NA
V: TRBV5-1
size: NA
J: TRBJ2-7
DNA: TGCGCCAGCAGCTTGGAGGGGGACAACTACGGGCAGTACTTC
CDR3: CASSLEGDNYGQYF

D: NA
V: TRBV28
size: NA
J: TRBJ2-7
DNA: TGTGCCAGCAGTTTATTCCTCGCGACAATGTATACGTACGAGCAGTACTTC
CDR3: CASSLFLATMYTYEQYF

D: NA
V: TRBV19
size: NA
J: TRBJ2-7
DNA: TGTGCCAGTAGTATAGTCAGCTGCTACGAGCAGTACTTC
CDR3: CASSIVSCYEQYF

D: TRBD1
V: TRBV20-1
size: few
J: TRBJ2-7
DNA: TGCAGTGCTAGAGATCTCGGACAGGGGGGAGTCTACGAGCAGTACTTC
CDR3: CSARDLGQGGVYEQYF

D: NA
V: TRBV27
size: NA
J: TRBJ2-1
DNA: TGTGCCAGCAGCCACAGGACGGGGACCTACAATGAGCAGTTCTTC
CDR3: CASSHRTGTYNEQFF

D: NA
V: TRBV4-1
size: NA
J: TRBJ1-6
DNA: TGCGCCGGCAGCCAAGATCCGAATTCACCCCTCCACTTT
CDR3: CAGSQDPNSPLHF

D: NA
V: TRBV12-3/TRBV12-4
size: once
J: TRBJ1-6
DNA: TGTGCCAGCAGTTTGGAAGTAACACCCCTCCACTTT
CDR3: CASSLEVTPLHF

D: NA
V: TRBV20-1
size: NA
J: TRBJ2-5
DNA: TGCAGTGCTAGATCCCCCCTAGAGACCCAGTACTTC
CDR3: CSARSPLETQYF

D: NA
V: TRBV7-2
size: few
J: TRBJ2-7
DNA: TGTGCCAGCAGCCAAGGGTACAGCGCATCCTACGAGCAGTACTTC
CDR3: CASSQGYSASYEQYF

D: NA
V: TRBV28
size: NA
J: TRBJ1-2
DNA: TGTGCCAGCAGTTTAGGACATCCACTAGGCTACACCTTC
CDR3: CASSLGHPLGYTF

D: TRBD2
V: TRBV11-2
size: NA
J: TRBJ2-5
DNA: TGTGCCGGCAGCACCACGACTAGCTCTCTACAAGAGACCCAGTACTTC
CDR3: CAGSTTTSSLQETQYF

D: NA
V: TRBV6-5
size: NA
J: TRBJ2-7
DNA: TGTGCCAGCAGTTACAGCGCCAGGGCGTACGAGCAGTACTTC
CDR3: CASSYSARAYEQYF

D: NA
V: TRBV28
size: NA
J: TRBJ2-7
DNA: TGTGCCAGCAGAAGGACTGCCGCCTACGAGCAGTACTTC
CDR3: CASRRTAAYEQYF

D: NA
V: TRBV15
size: NA
J: TRBJ1-2
DNA: TGTGCCACCAGCAGAGATATGGGGGGGCCGGGCTATGGCTACACCTTC
CDR3: CATSRDMGGPGYGYTF

D: TRBD2
V: TRBV10-3
size: NA
J: TRBJ2-1
DNA: TGTGCCGTGACTAGCGGGGACAATGAGCAGTTCTTC
CDR3: CAVTSGDNEQFF

D: TRBD2
V: TRBV6-6
size: NA
J: TRBJ2-3
DNA: TGTGCCAGCAGTTACTGGGGAGGGCCCACAGATACGCAGTATTTT
CDR3: CASSYWGGPTDTQYF

D: NA
V: TRBV5-1
size: NA
J: TRBJ1-1
DNA: TGCGCCAGCAGGAGACAGGCCCGGGGGACTGAAGCTTTCTTT
CDR3: CASRRQARGTEAFF